This TCR beta chain was found in a study of CD8 T cells in Susac syndrome. Study-wide results and limits: A relatively small number of individuals underwent TCR sequencing and HLA analysis.

Random hexamers were used to reverse transcribe an amount of about 0.45 to 1 ug RNA. Amplification of TCR beta CDR3 was carried out by immunoSEQ multiplex PCR, which covered 54 Vbeta and 13 Jbeta segments. TCRdb reprocessed the immunoSEQ multiplex PCR reads via MiXCR and lists one record per CDR3 protein. The sample has 150,000 to 160,000 distinct CDR3 sequences; 95% to 96% are singletons. Comment on this clonotype: Its cognate antigen is unknown.

This sequence originates from a human donor with multiple sclerosis. Sequences were obtained from CD8+ T cells from PBMCs.

The CDR3 loop reads CASSDSGGSTDTQYF. Written as DNA, the CDR3 is TGTGCCAGCAGTGACTCCGGGGGGAGCACAGATACGCAGTATTTT. This sequence joins TRBV6-4 and TRBJ2-3; 7 bases are a match to TRBD2. The trim removed 0 bases at V and 0 bases at J, leaving 0 bases unmatched. Germline CDR1 reads MRHNA; CDR2 reads SNTAGT. The CDR3 loop spans 15 amino acids.